A selection of T cell receptor beta chains follows, all from one sample in a study of T cells in Graves' hyperthyroidism and ophthalmopathy. In TCRdb, the multiplex PCR reads were re-called with MiXCR into one record per CDR3 protein. This table holds 350,000 to 400,000 distinct CDR3 sequences, roughly 14% found once. Sequencing was done on a sample of blood. The receptors here all came from a woman between 55 and 75 years old with Graves' hyperthyroidism. The CDR3 runs from the conserved cysteine through the conserved F or W. The D gene is left open where the match is weak. The size entry is marked missing in some rows and otherwise reads once, few, many or a size class.

v_gene	d_gene	j_gene	abundance	CDR3aa	CDR3nt
TRBV20-1	TRBD2	TRBJ2-3	few	CSASRDYRTDTQYF	TGCAGTGCTAGCAGGGACTACCGCACAGATACGCAGTATTTT
TRBV3-1	NA	TRBJ2-1	NA	CASSQDPTHNEQFF	TGTGCCAGCAGCCAAGACCCTACCCACAATGAGCAGTTCTTC
TRBV3-1	NA	TRBJ2-1	many	CASSPRSSSYNEQFF	TGTGCCAGCAGCCCGCGTAGTAGCTCCTACAATGAGCAGTTCTTC
TRBV20-1	TRBD2	TRBJ2-5	few	CSRLAGVETQYF	TGCAGCCGACTAGCGGGAGTGGAGACCCAGTACTTC
TRBV4-2	NA	TRBJ2-5	NA	CASRNDPHETQYF	TGTGCCAGCAGAAACGACCCCCATGAGACCCAGTACTTC
TRBV18	NA	TRBJ2-1	many	CASSPALFGSYNEQFF	TGTGCCAGCTCACCAGCCCTTTTTGGCTCCTACAATGAGCAGTTCTTC
TRBV7-8	NA	TRBJ2-3	many	CASSLTRDTQYF	TGTGCCAGCAGCTTAACCCGGGATACGCAGTATTTT
TRBV7-9	TRBD1	TRBJ2-7	many	CASSPFTGTGGSYEQYF	TGTGCCAGCAGCCCCTTCACCGGGACAGGCGGCTCCTACGAGCAGTACTTC
TRBV7-8	TRBD2	TRBJ2-1	many	CASSPSGSHEQFF	TGTGCCAGCAGCCCTAGCGGGAGTCATGAGCAGTTCTTC
TRBV5-6	NA	TRBJ2-7	many	CASSKHVSYEQYF	TGTGCCAGCAGCAAACACGTCTCCTACGAGCAGTACTTC
TRBV7-9	TRBD2	TRBJ2-6	NA	CASSLGGGGGSQTF	TGTGCCAGCAGCTTGGGGGGGGGGGGGGGGTCTCAAACTTTC
TRBV29-1	NA	TRBJ1-3	many	CSVGGLSGNTIYF	TGCAGCGTGGGGGGTCTCTCTGGAAACACCATATATTTT
TRBV3-1	TRBD2	TRBJ2-7	NA	CASSLPSGSRYEQYF	TGTGCCAGCAGCCTCCCTAGCGGGAGTAGGTACGAGCAGTACTTC
TRBV15	NA	TRBJ2-5	NA	CATSRLQETQYF	TGTGCCACCAGCAGACTCCAAGAGACCCAGTACTTC
TRBV24-1	TRBD2	TRBJ2-3	many	CATQGLAGGRADTQYF	TGTGCCACCCAGGGACTAGCGGGAGGGCGCGCAGATACGCAGTATTTT
TRBV6-1	TRBD2	TRBJ2-1	NA	CASNKGLAGPGSYNEQFF	TGTGCCAGCAACAAAGGACTAGCGGGCCCCGGTAGTTACAATGAGCAGTTCTTC
TRBV10-3	TRBD1	TRBJ1-5	few	CAISENGQGAAGPQHF	TGTGCCATCAGTGAAAACGGACAGGGGGCCGCGGGACCCCAGCATTTT
TRBV29-1	TRBD1	TRBJ2-3	few	CSERTGGTNTQYF	TGCAGCGAAAGGACAGGGGGAACAAATACGCAGTATTTT
TRBV5-1	TRBD2	TRBJ2-6	NA	CASAGGSSGANVLTF	TGCGCCAGCGCGGGGGGGAGCTCTGGGGCCAACGTCCTGACTTTC
TRBV28	NA	TRBJ2-1	many	CASSFKDEQFF	TGTGCCAGCAGTTTTAAAGATGAGCAGTTCTTC
TRBV3-1	TRBD1	TRBJ1-3	many	CASSKDRFLSGNTIYF	TGTGCCAGCAGCAAGGACAGGTTCCTCTCTGGAAACACCATATATTTT
TRBV10-3	TRBD2	TRBJ2-3	many	CAISESTSGPDTQYF	TGTGCCATCAGTGAGTCGACTAGCGGCCCAGATACGCAGTATTTT
TRBV12-5	TRBD2	TRBJ2-3	few	CASGLVLLAGGADTQYF	TGTGCTAGTGGTTTGGTCTTACTAGCGGGAGGGGCAGATACGCAGTATTTT
TRBV7-9	NA	TRBJ1-2	many	CASSLARLSYGYTF	TGTGCCAGCAGCTTAGCGCGATTGAGCTATGGCTACACCTTC
TRBV20-1	TRBD2	TRBJ2-1	NA	CSARGLAGHYEQFF	TGCAGTGCTAGAGGACTAGCGGGACACTACGAGCAGTTCTTC
TRBV2	NA	TRBJ2-3	many	CASSPGLPTDTQYF	TGTGCCAGCAGCCCGGGACTCCCCACAGATACGCAGTATTTT
TRBV20-1	NA	TRBJ1-2	NA	CSASPPGTQLGYTF	TGCAGTGCTAGCCCCCCCGGGACACAGCTTGGCTACACCTTC
TRBV18	NA	TRBJ2-5	many	CASSPARDSKETQYF	TGTGCCAGCTCACCGGCACGGGACTCGAAGGAGACCCAGTACTTC
TRBV18	NA	TRBJ2-1	many	CASSPPSLNNEQFF	TGTGCCAGCTCACCACCGTCACTGAACAATGAGCAGTTCTTC
TRBV3-1	NA	TRBJ1-2	many	CASSQVWSGGYTF	TGTGCCAGCAGCCAGGTCTGGAGTGGAGGCTACACCTTC
TRBV9	NA	TRBJ1-5	few	CASSSAPGGQPQHF	TGTGCCAGCAGCTCGGCCCCAGGAGGTCAGCCCCAGCATTTT
TRBV11-2	NA	TRBJ1-3	many	CASRGISGNTIYF	TGTGCCAGCAGGGGGATCTCTGGAAACACCATATATTTT
TRBV3-1	NA	TRBJ1-2	many	CASSQVGDYYGYTF	TGTGCCAGCAGCCAAGTAGGGGATTACTATGGCTACACCTTC
TRBV7-8	NA	TRBJ2-2	NA	CASSLSGLARTGELFF	TGTGCCAGCAGCTTATCGGGGCTAGCAAGAACCGGGGAGCTGTTTTTT
TRBV11-2	TRBD1	TRBJ2-7	NA	CASSLHLGQGEQYF	TGTGCCAGCAGCTTACACTTGGGACAGGGAGAGCAGTACTTC
TRBV29-1	NA	TRBJ1-1	many	CSVDSMNTEAFF	TGCAGCGTCGACAGCATGAACACTGAAGCTTTCTTT
TRBV12-5	TRBD2	TRBJ2-3	NA	CASAQVKARTSGGTDTQYF	TGTGCTAGTGCTCAAGTAAAGGCCCGGACTAGCGGGGGGACAGATACGCAGTATTTT
TRBV5-8	NA	TRBJ2-5	few	CASSSDSEETQYF	TGTGCCAGCAGCTCCGACAGTGAGGAGACCCAGTACTTC
TRBV2	NA	TRBJ2-7	NA	CASSEDPSEQYF	TGTGCCAGCAGTGAAGACCCCAGCGAGCAGTACTTC
TRBV24-1	NA	TRBJ2-5	many	CATSDGQETQYF	TGTGCCACCAGTGACGGGCAAGAGACCCAGTACTTC
TRBV7-9	TRBD2	TRBJ2-3	many	CASSLAFASGSRVSTQYF	TGTGCCAGCAGCTTAGCTTTCGCTAGCGGCAGCCGAGTGAGTACGCAGTATTTT
TRBV12-3/TRBV12-4	TRBD2	TRBJ2-2	NA	CASSFAGAKNTGELFF	TGTGCCAGCAGTTTCGCGGGAGCGAAGAACACCGGGGAGCTGTTTTTT
TRBV30	NA	TRBJ2-3	many	CAWVASAADTQYF	TGTGCCTGGGTAGCTAGCGCCGCAGATACGCAGTATTTT
TRBV20-1	TRBD2	TRBJ2-5	few	CSARLRTSGSWEYF	TGCAGTGCTAGACTTAGGACTAGCGGGAGCTGGGAGTACTTC
TRBV12-3/TRBV12-4	NA	TRBJ1-4	many	CASSPDRNNEKLFF	TGTGCCAGCAGTCCCGACAGAAATAATGAAAAACTGTTTTTT
TRBV30	NA	TRBJ2-5	many	CAWSVRLQETQYF	TGTGCCTGGAGTGTACGCCTCCAAGAGACCCAGTACTTC
TRBV24-1	TRBD1	TRBJ2-5	few	CATRKTGDQETQYF	TGTGCCACCAGAAAGACAGGGGACCAAGAGACCCAGTACTTC